A single sample is the source of the 9 T cell receptor beta chains below, sequenced in a study of cytomegalovirus exposure and HLA in healthy donors (dated by TCRdb to about 2017). Library preparation used the immunoSEQ multiplex PCR assay. The multiplex PCR relied on a mix of 60 forward primers for TCR Vbeta segments and 13 reverse primers for TCR Jbeta segments. The table was pulled from immuneACCESS by TCRdb, which kept in-frame rearrangements only. Such tables lose some clones; where checked, under half of the loss comes from unresolved V genes, and the rest has no known cause. Recorded for this sample are over 150,000 clones; roughly 70% of them occurred a single time. Roughly 3% of the sample belongs to the ten largest clones. Specimen: PBMCs. Source of these receptors: a woman aged 50 to 60 in good health and CMV-seropositive.

This clone was recorded a few times. The chain recombines TRBV15 with TRBJ1-5; D gene unclear. V was trimmed by 0 bases and J by 6 bases, leaving 12 bases between them. This CDR3 has 15 residues. Germline assignment: CDR1 LNHNV and CDR2 YYDKDF (reference sequence). The CDR3 region has the DNA TGTGCCACCAGCAGAGATCCGAGGGAAAGTCAGCCCCAGCATTTT. Translation: CATSRDPRESQPQHF.

The gene calls are TRBV19 and TRBJ2-2; 7 positions agree with TRBD1. J was trimmed by 4 bases and V by 1 base; bases with no gene match: 3. The CDR3 contains 15 residues. Germline values: CDR1 LNHDA, CDR2 SQIVND (reference sequence). The DNA for the CDR3 is TGTGCCAGTAGTATAGCCACAGGGGTCACCGGGGAGCTGTTTTTT. It specifies CASSIATGVTGELFF.

CDR3 nucleotide sequence: TGCGCCAGCAGACCTTATGGGGAGGGAAACTACGAGCAGTACTTC. Amino acids: CASRPYGEGNYEQYF. The chain employs TRBV5-1 and TRBJ2-7; 7 bases match TRBD2. The germline V gene encodes CDR1 SGHRS and CDR2 YFSETQ. V trimming: 5 bases; J trimming: 3 bases; junction bases outside the gene matches: 11. The CDR3 runs to 15 residues.

The chain couples TRBV29-1 to TRBJ1-1; D uncertain. This CDR3 contains 13 residues. V was clipped by 3 bases and J by 1 base, with 9 bases between them. CDR1 is SQVTM and CDR2 is ANQGSEA in the germline V gene. CDR3 coding DNA: TGCAGCGTTGAGGAGGATAGGAACACTGAAGCTTTCTTT. Translated, it gives CSVEEDRNTEAFF. Combining the CDR3 with reference TRBV29-1 and TRBJ1-1 gives the whole variable domain SAVISQKPSRDICQRGTSLTIQCQVDSQVTMMFWYRQQPGQSLTLIATANQGSEATYESGFVIDKFPISRPNLTFSTLTVSNMSPEDSSIYLCSVEEDRNTEAFFGQGTRLTVV.

CDR3 bases: TGCGCCAGCAGCTTGGGGGCTAGCCAGAACAATGAGCAGTTCTTC. This codes for CASSLGASQNNEQFF. J is TRBJ2-1 and V is TRBV5-1; D perhaps matches TRBD2 (5 bases). Trimming removed 0 bases at V and 5 bases at J, with 12 bases between. The CDR3 loop spans 15 amino acids. Per germline, CDR1 SGHRS and CDR2 YFSETQ.

A single count supports this clone. V and J are TRBV18 and TRBJ2-7; 7 bases align to TRBD1. J lost 4 bases, V lost 3 bases, and 12 bases had no gene match. The germline V gene encodes CDR1 KGHSH and CDR2 LQKENI. This CDR3 contains 16 residues. The DNA of the CDR3 is TGTGCCAGCTCACCCGCTGCGACAGGGTCCCCTTACGAGCAGTACTTC. It codes for CASSPAATGSPYEQYF.

The chain employs TRBV7-3 and TRBJ1-2, with D tentatively TRBD1 (5 bases). Looked up from germline, CDR1 is SGHTA and CDR2 is FQGTGA. The CDR3 loop spans 16 amino acids. V was shortened by 5 bases and J by 6 bases, with 22 bases between the two germline ends. The DNA for the CDR3 is TGTGCCAGCAGCGAAGTAGGGGCGCCAGGTCGGGATGGCTACACCTTC. This translates into CASSEVGAPGRDGYTF.

This clone is judged medium-sized. The gene calls are TRBV6-6 and TRBJ1-3; 9 nucleotides match TRBD1. V lost 4 bases to trimming and J lost 2 bases; unmatched junction nucleotides: 6. The CDR3 spans 16 residues. Germline loops: CDR1 MNHNY, CDR2 SVGAGI (reference sequence). The CDR3 loop is CASSSQRTGAGNTIYF. In nucleotides, the CDR3 is TGTGCCAGCAGTTCCCAAAGGACAGGGGCTGGAAACACCATATATTTT.

This chain connects TRBV29-1 to TRBJ2-5, with TRBD1 identical over 7 bases. Trimming took 8 bases from V and 3 from J; bases not matched to a gene: 6. Looked up from germline, CDR1 is SQVTM and CDR2 is ANQGSEA. The CDR3 is 12 amino acids. Written as DNA, the CDR3 is TGCAGCATCCGACAGGGCAAAGAGACCCAGTACTTC. Translated, it gives CSIRQGKETQYF.